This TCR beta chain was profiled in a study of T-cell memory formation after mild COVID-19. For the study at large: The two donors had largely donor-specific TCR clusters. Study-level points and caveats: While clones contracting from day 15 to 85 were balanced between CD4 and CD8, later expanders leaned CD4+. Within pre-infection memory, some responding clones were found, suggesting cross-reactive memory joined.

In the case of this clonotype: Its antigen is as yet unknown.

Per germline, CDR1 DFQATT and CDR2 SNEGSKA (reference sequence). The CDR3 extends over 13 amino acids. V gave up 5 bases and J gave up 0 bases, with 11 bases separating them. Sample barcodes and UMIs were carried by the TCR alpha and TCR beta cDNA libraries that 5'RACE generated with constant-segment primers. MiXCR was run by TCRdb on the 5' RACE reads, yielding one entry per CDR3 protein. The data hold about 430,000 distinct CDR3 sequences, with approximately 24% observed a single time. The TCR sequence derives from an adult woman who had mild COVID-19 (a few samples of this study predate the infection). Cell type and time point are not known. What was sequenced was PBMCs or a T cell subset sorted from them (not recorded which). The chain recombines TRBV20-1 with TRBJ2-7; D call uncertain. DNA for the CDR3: TGCAGTGCTCTAGACGGTAGCTCCTACGAGCAGTACTTC. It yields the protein CSALDGSSYEQYF.